Below, one T cell receptor beta chain is given with its context. Time point noted: sample taken at primary tumor resection. Researchers sequenced whole RNA taken from tumor, nontumor lung or frozen PBMC without sorting. Donation came from around 72 patients with untreated early-stage non-small cell lung cancer. These data come from a study of spatial heterogeneity in lung cancer. In the study overall: Alpha-chain sequences were consistently detected less often than beta-chain sequences. Each unique TCR and UMI combination was seen more than ten times on average in raw reads.

The CDR3 covers 16 residues. TCR cDNA molecules were tagged individually, and each one carried a unique molecular identifier. Each CDR3 protein gets one entry after TCRdb re-called the 5' RACE reads with MiXCR. The sample lists 90,000 to 95,000 distinct CDR3 sequences, approximately 12% occurring once. Here the sequenced sample was PBMCs, taken at surgery. The chain links TRBV21-1 to TRBJ2-7; the table's D gene call, TRBD1, was not cross checked with the DNA. TRBV21-1 is flagged as a pseudogene. This clonotype was obtained from a male donor with early-stage non-small cell lung cancer. CDR3 nucleotide sequence: TGTGCCAGCAGCCCCAAATTACAGGGGTACATACACGAGCAGTACTTC. Amino acid sequence: CASSPKLQGYIHEQYF.